The 24 T cell receptor beta chains reported below all come from one sample, sequenced in a study of blood T cells in healthy people across ages (dated by TCRdb to the mid-2010s). Library generation was performed with 5' RACE. TCRdb records Illumina HiSeq 2500 as the sequencer. A second PCR of roughly 7 to 12 cycles was run with a J-beta primer mix and a sample-barcoded 5' primer. The raw public data were reprocessed by TCRdb itself: fastp quality trimming at Q25, MiXCR clonotype calling, in-frame beta chains only. Rows are combined by CDR3 protein, so each entry shows the most common genes and DNA. For this sample there are about 1.5 million distinct CDR3 sequences; approximately 43% appear just once. Less than 5% of the sample rests with the top ten. Sequencing input: blood. The origin of the receptors is a woman between 18 and 30 years old in good health.

On this clonotype itself: This may be a read error, as it is one base from a much larger clone. The gene calls are TRBV20-1 and TRBJ2-5; tentative D call: TRBD1 (6 bases). The CDR3 consists of 14 residues. CDR1 DFQATT and CDR2 SNEGSKA come from the germline V gene (reference sequence). The V end lost 8 bases, the J end lost 11 bases, and 27 bases lay between the germline ends. CDR3 coding DNA: TGCAGTTCCGCGACTGGACAGCTATTCTCTGAGCAGTACTTC. Translation: CSSATGQLFSEQYF.

The V and J genes are TRBV28 and TRBJ1-1; D not certain. The CDR3 is 11 residues long. Trimming removed 3 bases from V and 10 bases from J, with 9 bases in between. Germline CDR1 and CDR2: MDHEN and SYDVKM. The CDR3 protein is CASSFGFGAFF. The CDR3 DNA follows: TGTGCCAGCAGTTTCGGCTTTGGAGCTTTCTTT. Combining the CDR3 with reference TRBV28 and TRBJ1-1 gives the whole variable domain DVKVTQSSRYLVKRTGEKVFLECVQDMDHENMFWYRQDPGLGLRLIYFSYDVKMKEKGDIPEGYSVSREKKERFSLILESASTNQTSMYLCASSFGFGAFFGQGTRLTVV.

In its sample, this clonotype was seen a few times. CDR3 DNA sequence: TGCGCCAGCAGCCGCCGGATGTCCGAGGCCTACGAGCAGTACTTC. It yields the protein CASSRRMSEAYEQYF. The chain is built from TRBV4-3 and TRBJ2-7; no clear D gene. Between the trimmed V and J ends, which lost 4 bases and 2 bases, there was a span of 15 bases. The germline CDR1 and CDR2 sequences are LGHNA and YSLEER. The CDR3 is made up of 15 amino acids.

This sequence joins TRBV7-8 and TRBJ2-5, with D hard to call. This CDR3 is built from 14 residues. Germline loops: CDR1 SGHVS, CDR2 FQNEAQ. Trimming left V 0 bases short and J 11 bases short, with 16 bases between. The CDR3 reads CASSLASRVNEQYF. The CDR3 DNA sequence: TGTGCCAGCAGCTTAGCCTCTCGCGTCAATGAGCAGTACTTC.

This clonotype showed up just a few times. CDR3 in DNA: TGTGCCAGCAGCAGTACTTTGGGACAGATCTATGGCTACACCTTC. Its protein is CASSSTLGQIYGYTF. The gene calls are TRBV7-9 and TRBJ1-2; TRBD1 matches 7 bases. J lost 4 bases, V lost 5 bases, and 10 bases had no gene match. CDR1 is SEHNR and CDR2 is FQNEAQ in the germline V gene (reference sequence). This CDR3 region has 15 residues.

This clonotype was seen only a few times. V is TRBV4-3 and J is TRBJ1-1; D is unclear. The ends were cut back, 0 bases at V and 5 bases at J, with 7 bases in the middle. Germline loops: CDR1 LGHNA, CDR2 YSLEER. The CDR3 has 13 residues. CDR3 protein: CASSQDYSTEAFF. DNA of the CDR3: TGCGCCAGCAGCCAAGATTACAGTACTGAAGCTTTCTTT.

This clonotype has a count of ten or more. The chain links TRBV28 to TRBJ2-7; 8 nucleotides line up with TRBD1. Trimming took 2 bases from V and 6 from J; bases not matched to a gene: 6. Germline values: CDR1 MDHEN, CDR2 SYDVKM. This CDR3 spans 14 amino acids. The CDR3 region is CASSLTTGGSEQYF. The DNA of the CDR3 is TGTGCCAGCAGTTTAACTACAGGGGGAAGCGAGCAGTACTTC.

This clonotype turned up a few times. The rearrangement links TRBV9 to TRBJ2-7, with a tentative D call TRBD1 (5 bases). Germline V lookup: CDR1 SGDLS, CDR2 YYNGEE. Trimming removed 0 bases at V and 5 bases at J, with 12 bases between. The CDR3 has 14 amino acids. The CDR3 DNA follows: TGTGCCAGCAGCGTAGCTCCCAGGGATGACGAGCAGTACTTC. This translates into CASSVAPRDDEQYF.

V gene TRBV20-1 combines with J gene TRBJ2-4; D may be TRBD2 (6 bases). The germline V and J ends were trimmed by 0 bases and 13 bases, with 25 bases remaining between them. This CDR3 has 16 amino acids. Germline CDR1 is DFQATT and CDR2 is SNEGSKA (reference sequence). This chain's CDR3 is CSARDEAGKSYNEQYF. The CDR3 bases are TGCAGTGCTAGAGATGAGGCGGGAAAGTCGTACAATGAGCAGTACTTC.

This rearrangement joins TRBV3-1 to TRBJ2-5, with a weak D call TRBD1 (6 bases). Gene TRBJ2-7 matches the end of the DNA better, so the J call may be wrong. The germline V gene encodes CDR1 LGHDT and CDR2 YNNKEL (reference sequence). The CDR3 contains 14 residues. CDR3 sequence reads: CASSQTGTQYEQYF. CDR3 nucleotide sequence: TGTGCCAGCAGCCAAACCGGGACACAATACGAGCAGTACTTC.

The rearrangement links TRBV29-1 to TRBJ2-7, with TRBD1 matching 10 bases. V lost 6 bases to trimming and J lost 7 bases; unmatched junction nucleotides: 9. Germline-derived CDR1 and CDR2 are SQVTM and ANQGSEA. This CDR3 comprises 13 residues. This CDR3 is CSVEGQGRQEQYF. Here the CDR3 DNA reads TGCAGCGTGGAGGGACAGGGGAGGCAGGAGCAGTACTTC.

CDR3 in DNA: TGCAGCGTTGAAAGAAACCTGAACACTGAAGCTTTCTTT. Translation: CSVERNLNTEAFF. V is TRBV29-1 and J is TRBJ1-1; unclear D gene. Trimming cost V 2 bases and J 0 bases, with 7 bases left between them. Germline CDR1 SQVTM, CDR2 ANQGSEA. The CDR3 covers 13 residues.

This clonotype came up a few times. The chain links TRBV5-4 to TRBJ2-3, with TRBD2 as a possible D gene (5 bases). CDR1 is SGHNT and CDR2 is YYREEE in the germline V gene (reference sequence). V was pared by 4 bases and J by 0 bases, with 12 bases between. CDR3 length: 15 amino acids. The CDR3 sequence: CASSPVRTSTDTQYF. The CDR3 DNA follows: TGTGCCAGCAGCCCCGTGAGGACTAGCACAGATACGCAGTATTTT.

This clonotype was detected only a few times. V usage is TRBV7-6 and J usage is TRBJ2-5; 8 bases line up with TRBD1. Germline V gene sequence: CDR1 SGHVS, CDR2 FNYEAQ. The ends lost 5 bases at V and 4 bases at J; junction bases unmatched: 6. This CDR3 region has 14 residues. The CDR3 nucleotides are TGTGCCAGCAGCACCCTAGACAGGGGAGAGACCCAGTACTTC. As protein: CASSTLDRGETQYF.

In its sample, this clonotype was seen once. The CDR3 sequence is CSASLAGLRFDEQYF. In DNA form, the CDR3 reads TGCAGTGCCTCACTAGCGGGACTTCGTTTCGATGAGCAGTACTTC. J is TRBJ2-5 and V is TRBV20-1, with TRBD2 matching over 10 bases. There are 15 residues in the CDR3. The trim removed 6 bases at V and 11 bases at J, leaving 18 bases unmatched. Germline CDR1 DFQATT, CDR2 SNEGSKA (reference sequence).

The gene calls are TRBV6-2 or TRBV6-3 and TRBJ1-1; D is perhaps TRBD1 (6 bases). This CDR3 is built from 16 residues. V was shortened by 8 bases and J by 1 base, with 20 bases between the two germline ends. Per germline, CDR1 MNHEY and CDR2 SVGEGT. CDR3 protein: CASRPRGTTRNTEAFF. The CDR3 bases are TGTGCCAGCCGACCCCGCGGGACAACGCGGAACACTGAAGCTTTCTTT.

This clonotype showed up just a few times. This sequence joins TRBV7-9 and TRBJ1-4; D uncertain. The CDR3 sequence is 13 residues long. The germline V and J ends were trimmed by 2 bases and 5 bases, with 6 bases remaining between them. Germline-derived CDR1 and CDR2 are SEHNR and FQNEAQ (reference sequence). CDR3 in DNA: TGTGCCAGCAGCTTACCGGGGAATGAAAAACTGTTTTTT. Protein product: CASSLPGNEKLFF.

This clonotype was found many times. The V gene is TRBV4-2, the J gene TRBJ1-5; 8 bases match TRBD1. The length of the CDR3 is 17 residues. The germline CDR1 and CDR2 sequences are LGHNA and YNFKEQ. V was pared by 4 bases and J by 6 bases, with 14 bases of the junction left unmatched. The CDR3: CASSLGGDRGMGQPQHF. CDR3 bases: TGTGCCAGCAGCCTGGGTGGTGACAGGGGTATGGGTCAGCCCCAGCATTTT.

The gene calls are TRBV7-2 and TRBJ2-3; perhaps TRBD1 as D (8 bases). CDR1 is SGHTA and CDR2 is FQGNSA in the germline V gene. The V end was cut by 5 bases, the J end by 4 bases, with 16 bases between. The CDR3 is 15 residues long. The CDR3, as DNA: TGTGCCAGCAGCATAACAGGGGGGGGTCCAGATACGCAGTATTTT. Amino acids: CASSITGGGPDTQYF.

CDR3 loop: CSATGERVEQPQHF. CDR3 nucleotides: TGCAGTGCTACAGGGGAGAGGGTCGAACAGCCCCAGCATTTT. V and J are TRBV20-1 and TRBJ1-5; D might be TRBD1 (6 bases). V was pared by 4 bases and J by 7 bases, with 17 bases between. CDR3 length: 14 residues. The germline gives CDR1 DFQATT, CDR2 SNEGSKA (reference sequence).

This clonotype appeared many times. This chain connects TRBV7-9 to TRBJ2-7, with D hard to call. Germline assignment: CDR1 SEHNR and CDR2 FQNEAQ (reference sequence). This CDR3 contains 12 residues. The V end was cut by 3 bases, the J end by 5 bases, with 8 bases between. For the CDR3, the DNA is TGTGCCAGCAGCTTTGGTTCCCACGAGCAGTACTTC. Protein sequence: CASSFGSHEQYF. The full variable domain, completed using reference TRBV7-9 and TRBJ2-7, is DTGVSQNPRHKITKRGQNVTFRCDPISEHNRLYWYRQTLGQGPEFLTYFQNEAQLEKSRLLSDRFSAERPKGSFSTLEIQRTEQGDSAMYLCASSFGSHEQYFGPGTRLTVT.

The rearrangement joins TRBV15 to TRBJ1-1, with D perhaps TRBD1 (6 bases). This CDR3 has 16 residues. V dropped 5 bases and J dropped 6 bases, with 22 bases sitting between them. Germline loops: CDR1 LNHNV, CDR2 YYDKDF (reference sequence). Written as DNA, the CDR3 is TGTGCCACCAGCCTGGTGGTTGGGGGGCGAAGGGCTGAAGCTTTCTTT. Translated, it gives CATSLVVGGRRAEAFF.

The chain couples TRBV5-1 to TRBJ2-3, with a weak D call TRBD2 (7 bases). From germline, CDR1 is SGHRS and CDR2 YFSETQ. With 1 base removed from V and 0 bases from J, the gap between germline ends came to 12 bases. The CDR3 totals 16 residues. CDR3 nucleotides: TGCGCCAGCAGCTTGACGGGGAGGGGGAGCACAGATACGCAGTATTTT. Translating it yields CASSLTGRGSTDTQYF.

Note on this clonotype: The germline gene is not matched at one end of the junction; a read error may be the cause. V and J are TRBV4-2 and TRBJ1-6, with 7 positions matching TRBD1. Germline values: CDR1 LGHNA, CDR2 YNFKEQ. The CDR3 has 16 residues. The chain's CDR3 is CASSLNQAQGNSLLHF. The CDR3 nucleotides read TGTGCCAGCAGCCTTAACCAAGCACAGGGGAATTCACTCCTCCACTTT.